These 16 T cell receptor beta chains originate from one sample sequenced in a study of T-cell memory formation after mild COVID-19. TCRdb re-called the 5' RACE reads with MiXCR, one entry per CDR3 protein. The sample holds 170,000 or so distinct CDR3 sequences, around a fifth seen once. Sample: PBMCs or a T cell subset sorted from them (not recorded which). The receptors come from an adult woman who had mild COVID-19 (a few samples of this study predate the infection). Cell type and time point are not known.

The genes are TRBV18 and TRBJ2-1, with unresolved D. This CDR3 has 16 amino acids. Trimming removed 4 bases at V and 0 bases at J, with 13 bases between. CDR1 KGHSH and CDR2 LQKENI come from the germline V gene. The CDR3 bases are TGTGCCAGCTCACTGGAATGGTATAGCTCCTACAATGAGCAGTTCTTC. Translated: CASSLEWYSSYNEQFF.

As concerns this clonotype: The junction differs from germline at one of its ends, possibly a read error. The chain recombines TRBV7-7 with TRBJ2-5; 11 nucleotides align to TRBD2. The V gene's germline CDR1 is SSHAT and CDR2 FNYEAQ (reference sequence). The CDR3 loop spans 17 amino acids. Here the CDR3 DNA reads TGTGCTAGCAGCCCAACCGCCGGGACTAGCGGTAAAGAGACCCAGTACTTC. Its protein product is CASSPTAGTSGKETQYF. The full variable domain, rest sourced from reference TRBV7-7 and TRBJ2-5, is GAGVSQSPRYKVTKRGQDVTLRCDPISSHATLYWYQQALGQGPEFLTYFNYEAQPDKSGLPSDRFSAERPEGSISTLTIQRTEQRDSAMYRCASSPTAGTSGKETQYFGPGTRLLVL.

This clonotype was picked up a small number of times. The chain links TRBV2 to TRBJ1-1; D perhaps matches TRBD1 (5 bases). V was shortened by 3 bases and J by 3 bases, with 8 bases between the two germline ends. The CDR3 loop spans 13 amino acids. Germline V gives CDR1 SNHLY, CDR2 FYNNEI. This chain's CDR3 is CASSDYRHTEAFF. As DNA, the CDR3 is TGTGCCAGCAGTGATTACAGGCACACTGAAGCTTTCTTT.

The chain joins TRBV7-9 to TRBJ1-5, with D hard to call. V lost 6 bases and J 6 bases, leaving 15 bases between the germline ends. Looked up from germline, CDR1 is SEHNR and CDR2 is FQNEAQ (reference sequence). This CDR3 has 14 amino acids. The DNA for the CDR3 is TGTGCCAGCAGTAGTGGGGTCTCTTTTCAGCCCCAGCATTTT. Protein sequence: CASSSGVSFQPQHF. Filled out from reference TRBV7-9 and TRBJ1-5, the complete variable domain reads DTGVSQNPRHKITKRGQNVTFRCDPISEHNRLYWYRQTLGQGPEFLTYFQNEAQLEKSRLLSDRFSAERPKGSFSTLEIQRTEQGDSAMYLCASSSGVSFQPQHFGDGTRLSIL.

This clonotype was counted only a few times. J is TRBJ2-3 and V is TRBV7-9; 8 positions match TRBD2. This CDR3 is built from 13 residues. With V trimmed by 10 bases and J by 6 bases, 9 bases remained unmatched. Germline V CDR1 and CDR2: SEHNR, FQNEAQ (reference sequence). The CDR3 region has the DNA TGTGCCACCAGGAGCGGGAGAGCGGATACGCAGTATTTT. Protein sequence: CATRSGRADTQYF.

The rearrangement uses TRBV20-1 and TRBJ2-1; 12 bases are shared with TRBD2. This CDR3 has 15 residues. The V segment lost 0 bases and the J segment 10 bases; nucleotides outside the gene matches: 7. Germline V CDR1 and CDR2: DFQATT, SNEGSKA (reference sequence). CDR3 bases: TGCAGTGCTAGAGATGTCCTAGCGGGGGGGCCAGAGCAGTTCTTC. Its protein product is CSARDVLAGGPEQFF.

This clonotype was observed a handful of times. V usage is TRBV9 and J usage is TRBJ1-6; TRBD1 is a possible D gene (6 bases). This CDR3 spans 15 amino acids. The V end lost 3 bases, the J end lost 8 bases, and 15 bases lay between the germline ends. CDR1 and CDR2 (germline): SGDLS, YYNGEE. The chain's CDR3 is CASSAGGPGHSPLHF. The CDR3 DNA reads as TGTGCCAGCAGCGCGGGGGGGCCGGGCCATTCACCCCTCCACTTT.

A few counts support this clonotype. V usage is TRBV10-3 and J usage is TRBJ1-6; D ambiguous. Germline V gene sequence: CDR1 ENHRY, CDR2 SYGVKD. The CDR3 consists of 17 residues. Between the trimmed V and J ends, which lost 0 bases and 4 bases, there was a span of 13 bases. The DNA for the CDR3 is TGTGCCATCAGTGAGTCAAGGGTGACCTCGTATAATTCACCCCTCCACTTT. It translates to CAISESRVTSYNSPLHF.

This clonotype was detected only a few times. CDR3 DNA sequence: TGTGCCAGCAGCCCGGAAACAGGGGCCTTTTGGGGGGAGCTGTTTTTT. Residues: CASSPETGAFWGELFF. The chain has TRBV9 and TRBJ2-2; TRBD1 matches 7 bases. The trim removed 4 bases at V and 8 bases at J, leaving 14 bases unmatched. Germline-derived CDR1 and CDR2 are SGDLS and YYNGEE. The CDR3 spans 16 residues. Full variable domain (remainder filled in from reference TRBV9 and TRBJ2-2): DSGVTQTPKHLITATGQRVTLRCSPRSGDLSVYWYQQSLDQGLQFLIQYYNGEERAKGNILERFSAQQFPDLHSELNLSSLELGDSALYFCASSPETGAFWGELFFGEGSRLTVL.

This clonotype has only a few counts. The chain carries TRBV4-3 and TRBJ2-7, with D maybe TRBD1 (5 bases). There are 17 residues in the CDR3. Germline V CDR1 and CDR2: LGHNA, YSLEER. The V gene lost 4 bases and the J gene lost 5 bases, with 24 bases spanning the gap. The CDR3 DNA reads as TGCGCCAGCAGCCGCGCATGGGGCCAAGCCGTGTCGGACGAGCAGTACTTC. The encoded protein is CASSRAWGQAVSDEQYF.

This clonotype occurred a few times. This chain connects TRBV7-9 to TRBJ2-3; TRBD2 is a possible D gene (5 bases). The CDR3 loop spans 15 amino acids. The germline V and J ends were trimmed by 5 bases and 3 bases, with 15 bases remaining between them. Germline V gene lookup returns CDR1 SEHNR and CDR2 FQNEAQ (reference sequence). CDR3 DNA sequence: TGTGCCAGCAGCCCGGTGGGAGCGTCGACAGATACGCAGTATTTT. It codes for CASSPVGASTDTQYF.

The chain uses TRBV4-3 and TRBJ2-6; weak D call: TRBD1 (5 bases). The CDR3 runs to 19 residues. Germline V lookup: CDR1 LGHNA, CDR2 YSLEER. V lost 0 bases and J lost 0, with 15 bases in between. In nucleotides, the CDR3 is TGCGCCAGCAGCCAAGAATTGTCGGACAACCTCTCTGGGGCCAACGTCCTGACTTTC. Translated, it gives CASSQELSDNLSGANVLTF.

The chain recombines TRBV7-3 with TRBJ2-7; 9 bases line up with TRBD1. Germline values: CDR1 SGHTA, CDR2 FQGTGA. The CDR3 totals 15 residues. Trimming removed 5 bases from V and 5 bases from J; junction bases left unmatched: 10. CDR3 DNA: TGTGCCAGCAGCCCCACAGGGGGCAGAACGGACGAGCAGTACTTC. Protein: CASSPTGGRTDEQYF.

This clonotype was seen ten or more times. This chain uses TRBV3-1 with TRBJ1-1; no clear D. Germline CDR1 is LGHDT and CDR2 is YNNKEL (reference sequence). Trimming stripped 0 bases from V and 6 bases from J, with 11 bases between. The CDR3 extends over 14 amino acids. DNA for the CDR3: TGTGCCAGCAGCCAAGATTTAAAAGGGTCTGAAGCTTTCTTT. Its translation: CASSQDLKGSEAFF.

The sample holds one count of this clonotype. The chain joins TRBV18 to TRBJ2-1; the D gene is possibly TRBD1 (6 bases). Trimming cost V 10 bases and J 9 bases, with 13 bases left between them. This CDR3 spans 11 amino acids. Per the germline V gene, CDR1 is KGHSH and CDR2 is LQKENI. DNA of the CDR3: TGTGCCACCTCCCCACAGGGTGAGCAGTTCTTC. Amino acid sequence: CATSPQGEQFF.

In its sample, this clonotype was seen a few times. The chain has TRBV20-1 and TRBJ1-5, with D perhaps TRBD1 (5 bases). The CDR3 extends over 14 amino acids. Germline CDR1 reads DFQATT; CDR2 reads SNEGSKA (reference sequence). Between the trimmed V and J ends, which lost 3 bases and 4 bases, there was a span of 13 bases. The CDR3: CSASEGIGNQPQHF. Written as DNA, the CDR3 is TGCAGTGCTAGCGAGGGGATAGGGAATCAGCCCCAGCATTTT.